This T cell receptor beta chain is from a study of monozygotic twins with inflammatory bowel disease. TCRdb reanalyzed the 5' RACE reads and collapses them to one entry per CDR3 protein, without DNA. Seen in this sample are about 210,000 distinct CDR3 sequences; the ten most common clones hold 7.5% to 9.5%. CDR3 size: 21 residues. Germline V CDR1 and CDR2: SEHNR, FQNEAQ (reference sequence). Sequenced material: blood. This rearrangement joins TRBV7-9 to TRBJ2-1; TCRdb returns TRBD1, unconfirmable since there is no DNA. The source is a human donor with ulcerative colitis or Crohn's disease, or a healthy co-twin of an affected twin (not recorded which). The CDR3 sequence: CASSARFGQGSVRGSYNEQFF.